Below, 17 T cell receptor beta chains from the same sample are listed, as sequenced in a study of T cells after yellow fever vaccination. Using its own MiXCR run on the 5' RACE reads, TCRdb lists one record per CDR3 protein. The repertoire holds hundreds of thousands of distinct CDR3 sequences, with around 4% as singletons. The input for sequencing was PBMCs, taken on the day of the yellow fever booster vaccination. The receptors derive from a man between 18 and 29 years old who received the YFV17D yellow fever vaccine.

This clonotype was detected many times. The chain combines TRBV20-1 with TRBJ2-1; D is tentatively TRBD1 or TRBD2 (5 bases each). The germline V gene encodes CDR1 DFQATT and CDR2 SNEGSKA (reference sequence). The length of the CDR3 is 13 residues. V dropped 6 bases and J dropped 5 bases, with 14 bases sitting between them. This CDR3 reads CSASGALNNEQFF. The CDR3 DNA is TGCAGTGCATCCGGGGCTTTAAACAATGAGCAGTTCTTC.

This clonotype was picked up a small number of times. CDR3 DNA: TGTGCCAGCAGCTTAGGACGGGTTGGACAGGATGACAATCAGCCCCAGCATTTT. It translates to CASSLGRVGQDDNQPQHF. The chain is built from TRBV11-3 and TRBJ1-5; 7 nucleotides agree with TRBD1. Germline CDR1 and CDR2: SGHNT and YENEEA. The CDR3 has 18 residues. V shed 1 base and J 3 bases; nucleotides not matched to a gene: 12.

This clonotype was recorded at least ten times. This rearrangement joins TRBV7-2 to TRBJ2-5; D assignment may be TRBD1 or TRBD2 (6 bases each). Germline V gene sequence: CDR1 SGHTA, CDR2 FQGNSA. The CDR3 totals 15 residues. Trimming cost V 1 base and J 1 base, with 10 bases left between them. The CDR3 here is CASSLGGGPQETQYF. In DNA, the CDR3 is TGTGCCAGCAGCTTAGGTGGGGGGCCCCAAGAGACCCAGTACTTC.

V and J are TRBV18 and TRBJ1-4; the match to TRBD1 covers 7 bases. Germline assignment: CDR1 KGHSH and CDR2 LQKENI. V was pared by 4 bases and J by 11 bases, with 13 bases of the junction left unmatched. This CDR3 spans 15 amino acids. CDR3 sequence (DNA): TGTGCCAGCTCACGCGTAACAGGGACAGCCGTTAAACTGTTTTTT. Its protein is CASSRVTGTAVKLFF.

This clonotype has at least ten counts. CDR3 in amino acids: CASTLDGEAFF. CDR3 bases: TGTGCCAGTACTCTGGACGGTGAAGCTTTCTTT. The chain links TRBV19 to TRBJ1-1, with D hard to call. Germline V gene sequence: CDR1 LNHDA, CDR2 SQIVND (reference sequence). V gave up 7 bases and J gave up 7 bases, with 10 bases separating them. The CDR3 is 11 amino acids.

This clonotype was counted at least ten times. DNA of the CDR3: TGCGCCAGCAGCCGACTACGAGAGGGAAACACCATATATTTT. Amino acids: CASSRLREGNTIYF. The rearrangement uses TRBV4-3 and TRBJ1-3; no definite D call. This CDR3 region has 14 residues. Trimming pared 4 bases from V and 4 bases from J, leaving 11 bases between. Germline-derived CDR1 and CDR2 are LGHNA and YSLEER.

At least ten counts were recorded for this clonotype. The chain combines TRBV7-9 with TRBJ2-2, with D perhaps matching TRBD2 (5 bases). Trimming left V 1 base short and J 0 bases short, with 9 bases between. Germline CDR1 and CDR2: SEHNR and FQNEAQ (reference sequence). The CDR3 sequence is 16 residues long. The CDR3 region is CASSLGWTANTGELFF. CDR3 bases: TGTGCCAGCAGCTTAGGTTGGACTGCGAACACCGGGGAGCTGTTTTTT.

This clonotype occurred many times. The chain joins TRBV5-1 to TRBJ2-7; a weak D match, TRBD2 (5 bases). The CDR3 runs 13 residues. Trimming left V 6 bases short and J 0 bases short, with 10 bases between. Germline CDR1 SGHRS, CDR2 YFSETQ. Written as DNA, the CDR3 is TGCGCCAGCACGTCAGCGGACTCCTACGAGCAGTACTTC. It translates to CASTSADSYEQYF.

This clonotype occurred many times. This chain uses TRBV29-1 with TRBJ2-2; D is undetermined. CDR3 size: 13 residues. Per the germline V gene, CDR1 is SQVTM and CDR2 is ANQGSEA. The germline V and J ends were trimmed by 0 bases and 2 bases, with 4 bases remaining between them. The CDR3 nucleotides read TGCAGCGTTGAAGACACAAACACCGGGGAGCTGTTTTTT. Residues: CSVEDTNTGELFF.

This chain links TRBV19 with TRBJ2-3; weak D call: TRBD2 (6 bases). The germline V and J ends were trimmed by 6 bases and 5 bases, with 18 bases remaining between them. Germline CDR1 reads LNHDA; CDR2 reads SQIVND (reference sequence). The CDR3 has 15 residues. The CDR3 coding sequence is TGTGCCAGTAGCCCCCTGGGGGGAATGGGAGATACGCAGTATTTT. Protein: CASSPLGGMGDTQYF.

This clonotype appeared many times. This rearrangement joins TRBV9 to TRBJ2-3; D possibly corresponds to TRBD2 (6 bases). The CDR3 has 15 amino acids. Germline lookup yields CDR1 SGDLS and CDR2 YYNGEE. The V end lost 3 bases, the J end lost 4 bases, and 15 bases lay between the germline ends. CDR3 sequence (DNA): TGTGCCAGCAGCGAAGGGCTAGCGTCGGCAGATACGCAGTATTTT. Translated: CASSEGLASADTQYF.

This clonotype came up many times. The chain combines TRBV12-3 or TRBV12-4 with TRBJ1-5, with D possibly matching TRBD1 (5 bases). V shed 2 bases and J shed 2 bases, with 10 bases lying between them. The CDR3 contains 15 residues. This chain's CDR3 is CASSLRPRGNQPQHF. DNA for the CDR3: TGTGCCAGCAGTTTAAGACCCAGGGGCAATCAGCCCCAGCATTTT.

This clonotype was detected ten times or more. At one end the junction does not follow the germline gene, possibly because of a read error. The chain combines TRBV5-1 with TRBJ2-3; the match to TRBD2 covers 9 bases. The CDR3 totals 14 residues. Per the germline V gene, CDR1 is SGHRS and CDR2 is YFSETQ. The CDR3 coding sequence is TGTGCCAGCAGCTTAGCGGGGGGCACAGATACGCAGTATTTT. The encoded protein is CASSLAGGTDTQYF.

In this sample, this clonotype turned up many times. V gene TRBV5-1 combines with J gene TRBJ1-1, with D unresolved. Deletions cut 4 bases from V and 0 bases from J, with 7 bases between. The CDR3 covers 13 residues. Per germline, CDR1 SGHRS and CDR2 YFSETQ. CDR3 DNA: TGCGCCAGCAGCCCCTTCATGAACACTGAAGCTTTCTTT. Amino acids: CASSPFMNTEAFF.

This clonotype was picked up many times. V gene TRBV28 combines with J gene TRBJ2-2, with D uncertain. The germline V gene has CDR1 MDHEN and CDR2 SYDVKM. This CDR3 has 11 residues. Trimming pared 1 base from V and 11 bases from J, leaving 5 bases between. Written as DNA, the CDR3 is TGTGCCAGCAGTTTATATCGAGAGCTGTTTTTT. It yields the protein CASSLYRELFF.

V and J are TRBV7-9 and TRBJ1-1; no clear D. CDR3 length equals 13 residues. Germline V gives CDR1 SEHNR, CDR2 FQNEAQ (reference sequence). Trimming left V 10 bases short and J 0 bases short, with 12 bases between. In DNA, the CDR3 is TGTGCCACCACCCCGGATATGAACACTGAAGCTTTCTTT. This codes for CATTPDMNTEAFF.

This clonotype was counted only a few times. The J gene is TRBJ1-6, the V gene TRBV7-2, with D perhaps matching TRBD1 (5 bases). Germline V CDR1 and CDR2: SGHTA, FQGNSA. The CDR3 is 14 amino acids. Trimming removed 6 bases from V and 5 bases from J, with 11 bases in between. DNA of the CDR3: TGTGCCAGCAGGCCCCAGGGACATAATTCACCCCTCCACTTT. This gives the protein CASRPQGHNSPLHF. Full variable domain (rest looked up from reference TRBV7-2 and TRBJ1-6): GAGVSQSPSNKVTEKGKDVELRCDPISGHTALYWYRQSLGQGLEFLIYFQGNSAPDKSGLPSDRFSAERTGGSVSTLTIQRTQQEDSAVYLCASRPQGHNSPLHFGNGTRLTVT.